The rows below give T cell receptor beta chains drawn from one sample of a study of shared clonotypes between healthy human individuals. TCRdb keeps only in-frame clones here, not all; method: immunoSEQ multiplex PCR. The table records over 300,000 clones, 87% of them present only once. Material for sequencing was memory CD8+ T cells sorted from blood. These TCRs come from a man between 18 and 35 years old in good health. CDR3s include the opening cysteine and the closing phenylalanine or tryptophan. D genes are given only for firm matches. Clone size appears in some rows only: once, few, many, or a class for an expanded clone.

d_gene: TRBD1; abundance: -; v_gene: TRBV7-6; j_gene: TRBJ1-1; CDR3nt: TGTGCCAGCTCTAGGGCGACAGGGACTGAAGCTTTCTTT; CDR3aa: CASSRATGTEAFF
d_gene: -; abundance: -; v_gene: TRBV7-9; j_gene: TRBJ2-1; CDR3nt: TGTGCCAGCAGCTGGGACTCGGAGCAGTTCTTC; CDR3aa: CASSWDSEQFF
d_gene: TRBD1; abundance: -; v_gene: TRBV9; j_gene: TRBJ1-4; CDR3nt: TGTGCCAGCAGCGCAGGATCACAGGGGGCGACTGAAAAACTGTTTTTT; CDR3aa: CASSAGSQGATEKLFF
d_gene: -; abundance: -; v_gene: TRBV2; j_gene: TRBJ2-5; CDR3nt: TGTGCCAGCTCTAACAGGGAAGGTCCCGTGTCCCAGTACTTC; CDR3aa: CASSNREGPVSQYF
d_gene: TRBD1; abundance: -; v_gene: TRBV27; j_gene: TRBJ1-2; CDR3nt: TGTGCCAGCAGTCCAGGGGGCGCAGGCTATGGCTACACCTTC; CDR3aa: CASSPGGAGYGYTF
d_gene: -; abundance: -; v_gene: TRBV7-9; j_gene: TRBJ2-3; CDR3nt: TGTGCCAGCAGCCTTCGATTTGGGAGTCGGACAGATACGCAGTATTTT; CDR3aa: CASSLRFGSRTDTQYF
d_gene: TRBD1; abundance: -; v_gene: TRBV11-2; j_gene: TRBJ2-5; CDR3nt: TGTGCCAGCAGCTTAGAGATACAGGGGCCCTTACAAGAGACCCAGTACTTC; CDR3aa: CASSLEIQGPLQETQYF
d_gene: -; abundance: -; v_gene: TRBV27; j_gene: TRBJ1-1; CDR3nt: TGTGCCAGCAGTTTTTCCCGGAACACTGAAGCTTTCTTT; CDR3aa: CASSFSRNTEAFF
d_gene: TRBD2; abundance: -; v_gene: TRBV6-5; j_gene: TRBJ2-5; CDR3nt: TGTGCCAGCAGTTACTCGGGGGGGGGTCAAGAGACCCAGTACTTC; CDR3aa: CASSYSGGGQETQYF
d_gene: -; abundance: -; v_gene: TRBV7-9; j_gene: TRBJ2-6; CDR3nt: TGTGCCAGCAGCCTAGGGACGGGGAGCTCTGGGGCCAACGTCCTGACTTTC; CDR3aa: CASSLGTGSSGANVLTF
d_gene: TRBD2; abundance: once; v_gene: TRBV7-9; j_gene: TRBJ2-1; CDR3nt: TGTGCCAGCATCCTGGGCGGGGGGATTTACAATGAGCAGTTCTTC; CDR3aa: CASILGGGIYNEQFF
d_gene: -; abundance: -; v_gene: TRBV6-6; j_gene: TRBJ2-7; CDR3nt: TGTGCCAGCAGTGCCGGTGGGGAGCAGTACTTC; CDR3aa: CASSAGGEQYF
d_gene: -; abundance: -; v_gene: TRBV7-9; j_gene: TRBJ2-7; CDR3nt: TGTGCCAGCAGCTCCCGCGACTCGACCCCCTCCTACGAGCAGTACTTC; CDR3aa: CASSSRDSTPSYEQYF
d_gene: -; abundance: -; v_gene: TRBV28; j_gene: TRBJ1-4; CDR3nt: TGTGCCAGCAGTTATCCATTGACAGGTTTGGATGAAAAACTGTTTTTT; CDR3aa: CASSYPLTGLDEKLFF
d_gene: TRBD1; abundance: -; v_gene: TRBV27; j_gene: TRBJ2-3; CDR3nt: TGTGCCAGCAGTCCGACAGGGGGCGAGGGCACAGATACGCAGTATTTT; CDR3aa: CASSPTGGEGTDTQYF
d_gene: -; abundance: -; v_gene: TRBV7-8; j_gene: TRBJ2-6; CDR3nt: TGTGCCAGCAGCTTAGGAGGGCCCTCTGGGGCCAACGTCCTGACTTTC; CDR3aa: CASSLGGPSGANVLTF
d_gene: TRBD1; abundance: few; v_gene: TRBV7-9; j_gene: TRBJ2-2; CDR3nt: TGTGCCAGCAGCCCGGGACAGTTGAACACCGGGGAGCTGTTTTTT; CDR3aa: CASSPGQLNTGELFF
d_gene: TRBD2; abundance: -; v_gene: TRBV27; j_gene: TRBJ2-1; CDR3nt: TGTGCCAGCAGTCCGGGACTAGAGTACAATGAGCAGTTCTTC; CDR3aa: CASSPGLEYNEQFF
d_gene: -; abundance: -; v_gene: TRBV5-6; j_gene: TRBJ2-1; CDR3nt: TGTGCCAGCAGTTGGGGACAGCGGGGGTACAATGAGCAGTTCTTC; CDR3aa: CASSWGQRGYNEQFF
d_gene: -; abundance: few; v_gene: TRBV27; j_gene: TRBJ2-1; CDR3nt: TGTGCCAGCAGTTTACAAGGACAGCACAATGAGCAGTTCTTC; CDR3aa: CASSLQGQHNEQFF
d_gene: TRBD1; abundance: -; v_gene: TRBV18; j_gene: TRBJ2-7; CDR3nt: TGTGCCAGCTCACACGGAGACAGGGGTATCTACGAGCAGTACTTC; CDR3aa: CASSHGDRGIYEQYF
d_gene: -; abundance: -; v_gene: TRBV12-5; j_gene: TRBJ2-5; CDR3nt: TGTGCTAGTGGTTTGGTTCCGGGTTGGGAAGAGACCCAGTACTTC; CDR3aa: CASGLVPGWEETQYF
d_gene: -; abundance: -; v_gene: TRBV7-9; j_gene: TRBJ2-5; CDR3nt: TGTGCCAGCAGCTGGTACCAAGAGACCCAGTACTTC; CDR3aa: CASSWYQETQYF
d_gene: -; abundance: -; v_gene: TRBV28; j_gene: TRBJ2-7; CDR3nt: TGTGCCAGCAGGCCTACTGGTATATCGGGCGAGCAGTACTTC; CDR3aa: CASRPTGISGEQYF
d_gene: TRBD2; abundance: -; v_gene: TRBV7-6; j_gene: TRBJ2-3; CDR3nt: TGTGCCAGCAGCCCCGGCCGGGGGGGCCGGACAGATACGCAGTATTTT; CDR3aa: CASSPGRGGRTDTQYF
d_gene: -; abundance: -; v_gene: TRBV5-1; j_gene: TRBJ2-1; CDR3nt: TGCGCCAGCAGCTTGACAACCTACCTAGCGACTTCCTACAATGAGCAGTTCTTC; CDR3aa: CASSLTTYLATSYNEQFF
d_gene: -; abundance: -; v_gene: TRBV4-1; j_gene: TRBJ2-5; CDR3nt: TGCGCCAGCAGCCAAGCGGGCTGGCAAGAGACCCAGTACTTC; CDR3aa: CASSQAGWQETQYF
d_gene: -; abundance: -; v_gene: TRBV6-6; j_gene: TRBJ2-1; CDR3nt: TGTGCCAGCAGTTACTCGGGGACAAACTACAATGAGCAGTTCTTC; CDR3aa: CASSYSGTNYNEQFF
d_gene: -; abundance: -; v_gene: TRBV6-5; j_gene: TRBJ2-6; CDR3nt: TGTGCCAGCAGCCTAGGGGGCTCTGGGGCCAACGTCCTGACTTTC; CDR3aa: CASSLGGSGANVLTF
d_gene: TRBD1; abundance: -; v_gene: TRBV7-9; j_gene: TRBJ2-5; CDR3nt: TGTGCCAGCAGCTCATCCGGGACAGGGGTCCAAGAGACCCAGTACTTC; CDR3aa: CASSSSGTGVQETQYF
d_gene: -; abundance: few; v_gene: TRBV29-1; j_gene: TRBJ2-7; CDR3nt: TGCAGCGCCCAGAGGGCGGATTCCTACGAGCAGTACTTC; CDR3aa: CSAQRADSYEQYF
d_gene: TRBD2; abundance: -; v_gene: TRBV4-3; j_gene: TRBJ2-1; CDR3nt: TGCGCCAGCAGCCAAGATCAGGCTAGCGGGGCCTACAATGAGCAGTTCTTC; CDR3aa: CASSQDQASGAYNEQFF
d_gene: -; abundance: once; v_gene: TRBV10-3; j_gene: TRBJ2-3; CDR3nt: TGTGCCATCAGTGGGACCGGGACTTCCACAGATACGCAGTATTTT; CDR3aa: CAISGTGTSTDTQYF
d_gene: TRBD1; abundance: -; v_gene: TRBV6-5; j_gene: TRBJ1-4; CDR3nt: TGTGCCAGCAGTTACTCGACGTCCGACAGGGGTGAAAAACTGTTTTTT; CDR3aa: CASSYSTSDRGEKLFF
d_gene: -; abundance: -; v_gene: TRBV7-8; j_gene: TRBJ2-3; CDR3nt: TGTGCCAGCAGCTTAGAGCTCTGGGAGGATACGCAGTATTTT; CDR3aa: CASSLELWEDTQYF
d_gene: -; abundance: -; v_gene: TRBV2; j_gene: TRBJ2-3; CDR3nt: TGTGCCAGCAGTGAGTACGGACAGCCGGACACAGATACGCAGTATTTT; CDR3aa: CASSEYGQPDTDTQYF
d_gene: TRBD1; abundance: -; v_gene: TRBV29-1; j_gene: TRBJ2-7; CDR3nt: TGCAGCGTTGAAGATCCCGACAGGGGAATTGGCTACGAGCAGTACTTC; CDR3aa: CSVEDPDRGIGYEQYF
d_gene: TRBD2; abundance: -; v_gene: TRBV5-1; j_gene: TRBJ2-7; CDR3nt: TGCGCCAGCAGCGGGGGACTAGCGGGGCGCAGTTCCTACGAGCAGTACTTC; CDR3aa: CASSGGLAGRSSYEQYF
d_gene: -; abundance: -; v_gene: TRBV6-6; j_gene: TRBJ1-1; CDR3nt: TGTGCCAGTAGCGGTGAGAGCACTGAAGCTTTCTTT; CDR3aa: CASSGESTEAFF
d_gene: -; abundance: -; v_gene: TRBV4-1; j_gene: TRBJ1-6; CDR3nt: TGCGCCAGCAGCCACGATACCCGTGGGAATTCACCCCTCCACTTT; CDR3aa: CASSHDTRGNSPLHF
d_gene: TRBD1; abundance: few; v_gene: TRBV15; j_gene: TRBJ1-5; CDR3nt: TGTGCCACCAGCAGGGGACAGGAAAATCAGCCCCAGCATTTT; CDR3aa: CATSRGQENQPQHF
d_gene: -; abundance: -; v_gene: TRBV2; j_gene: TRBJ2-1; CDR3nt: TGTGCCAGCAGCAGGACCCCCTTGAGAAATGAGCAGTTCTTC; CDR3aa: CASSRTPLRNEQFF
d_gene: TRBD2; abundance: -; v_gene: TRBV28; j_gene: TRBJ2-7; CDR3nt: TGTGCCAGCAGTTCCGGTAATAGCGGGGGCCTGTACTTC; CDR3aa: CASSSGNSGGLYF
d_gene: -; abundance: -; v_gene: TRBV11-2; j_gene: TRBJ2-1; CDR3nt: TGTGCCAGCAGCTTAGCAGGAGTCTCCTCCTACAATGAGCAGTTCTTC; CDR3aa: CASSLAGVSSYNEQFF
d_gene: TRBD2; abundance: -; v_gene: TRBV13; j_gene: TRBJ2-7; CDR3nt: TGTGCCAGCAGCTTTAGCGGGCTGAATTCCTACGAGCAGTACTTC; CDR3aa: CASSFSGLNSYEQYF
d_gene: TRBD1; abundance: -; v_gene: TRBV5-1; j_gene: TRBJ2-7; CDR3nt: TGCGCCAGCAGTCGACCAGGACAGGGGGCATCCTACGAGCAGTACTTC; CDR3aa: CASSRPGQGASYEQYF
d_gene: -; abundance: -; v_gene: TRBV27; j_gene: TRBJ1-6; CDR3nt: TGTGCCAGCACTCTTAGCTCCTATAATTCACCCCTCCACTTT; CDR3aa: CASTLSSYNSPLHF
d_gene: TRBD1; abundance: -; v_gene: TRBV29-1; j_gene: TRBJ1-2; CDR3nt: TGCAGCGTGGACACAGGGGGGTACGATGGCTACACCTTC; CDR3aa: CSVDTGGYDGYTF
d_gene: -; abundance: -; v_gene: TRBV11-2; j_gene: TRBJ1-1; CDR3nt: TGTGCCAGCAGCTTCATCGGCGCTGAAGCTTTCTTT; CDR3aa: CASSFIGAEAFF
d_gene: -; abundance: -; v_gene: TRBV7-6; j_gene: TRBJ2-2; CDR3nt: TGTGCCAGCAGCCGAACCGTCACCGGGGAGCTGTTTTTT; CDR3aa: CASSRTVTGELFF
d_gene: TRBD1; abundance: -; v_gene: TRBV15; j_gene: TRBJ1-2; CDR3nt: TGTGCCACCGGGGACAGCATCGATGGCTACACCTTC; CDR3aa: CATGDSIDGYTF